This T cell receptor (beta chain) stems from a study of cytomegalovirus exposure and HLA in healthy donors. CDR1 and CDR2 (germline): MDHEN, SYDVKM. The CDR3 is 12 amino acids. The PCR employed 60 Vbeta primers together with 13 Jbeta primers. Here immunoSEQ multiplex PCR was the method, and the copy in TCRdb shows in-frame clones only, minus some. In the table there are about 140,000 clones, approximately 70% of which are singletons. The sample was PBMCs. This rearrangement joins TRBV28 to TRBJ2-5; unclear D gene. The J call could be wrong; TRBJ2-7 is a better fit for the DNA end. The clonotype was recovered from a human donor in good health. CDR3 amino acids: CASTDLTYEQYF. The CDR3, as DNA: TGTGCCAGCACCGACTTAACCTACGAGCAGTACTTC.